These T cell receptor beta chains were read from a single sample in a study of blood T cell repertoires in COVID-19. Produced via immunoSEQ multiplex PCR; TCRdb's table is partial and in-frame only. The sample contains about 210,000 clones, around 82% of which appear only once. The sequencing input was peripheral blood. Receptors originate from a woman between 35 and 50 years old with active or convalescent COVID-19. Each CDR3 is given with its conserved first and last residue. The order of the fields is D gene, V gene, clone size, J gene, CDR3 protein, CDR3 DNA. A D gene is named only where the DNA matches it firmly. Only some rows state a clone size, as once, few, many or a class for expanded clones.

>TRBD1|TRBV5-5|-|TRBJ1-2
CASSYMTGGVYGYTF
TGTGCCAGCAGCTACATGACAGGGGGCGTTTATGGCTACACCTTC
>TRBD1|TRBV15|-|TRBJ1-5
CATSQMRTGTQPQHF
TGTGCCACCAGCCAAATGAGGACAGGGACTCAGCCCCAGCATTTT
>TRBD2|TRBV28|-|TRBJ2-7
CASSFLLAGVLEQYF
TGTGCCAGCAGTTTCCTATTAGCGGGGGTTCTCGAGCAGTACTTC
>-|TRBV6-5|-|TRBJ1-5
CASRFYSNQPQHF
TGTGCCAGCAGGTTCTATAGCAATCAGCCCCAGCATTTT
>-|TRBV21-1|-|TRBJ1-5
CASSKARDRGSNQPQHF
TGTGCCAGCAGCAAAGCCCGGGACAGGGGCTCCAATCAGCCCCAGCATTTT
>TRBD2|TRBV7-2|-|TRBJ2-3
CASSTTSGKGTQYF
TGTGCCAGCAGCACCACTAGCGGTAAGGGGACGCAGTATTTT
>TRBD1|TRBV5-5|-|TRBJ2-7
CASSRADRGMYEQYF
TGTGCCAGCAGCCGAGCCGACAGGGGGATGTACGAGCAGTACTTC
>-|TRBV15|-|TRBJ1-2
CATSRDWSGYTF
TGTGCCACCAGCAGGGATTGGAGTGGCTACACCTTC
>TRBD2|TRBV5-4|-|TRBJ2-3
CASSSSGGAADTQYF
TGTGCCAGCAGCTCTAGCGGGGGGGCTGCAGATACGCAGTATTTT
>-|TRBV3-1/TRBV3-2|-|TRBJ1-6
CASSPQVDNSPLHF
TGTGCCAGCAGCCCACAGGTGGATAATTCACCCCTCCACTTT
>TRBD1|TRBV11-3|-|TRBJ1-6
CASSFSQGANSPLHF
TGTGCCAGCAGCTTCTCACAGGGGGCGAATTCACCCCTCCACTTT
>TRBD1|TRBV5-1|-|TRBJ1-6
CASSLGDRENNSPLHF
TGCGCCAGCAGCTTGGGGGACAGGGAGAACAATTCACCCCTCCACTTT
>-|TRBV6-6|-|TRBJ1-1
CASTFTGANTEAFF
TGTGCCAGCACTTTTACGGGAGCGAACACTGAAGCTTTCTTT
>-|TRBV7-2|-|TRBJ1-5
CASSRTGNYNQPQHF
TGTGCCAGCAGCCGTACAGGGAATTACAATCAGCCCCAGCATTTT
>-|TRBV5-1|-|TRBJ2-5
CASSFVVRRGGETQYF
TGCGCCAGCAGCTTCGTGGTACGGAGGGGTGGGGAGACCCAGTACTTC
>-|TRBV30|-|TRBJ2-7
CAWRGGSAYEQYF
TGTGCCTGGAGGGGGGGATCGGCCTACGAGCAGTACTTC
>TRBD1|TRBV24-1|few|TRBJ1-1
CATRSGTAKNTEAFF
TGTGCCACCAGGTCCGGGACAGCGAAGAACACTGAAGCTTTCTTT
>-|TRBV6-5|once|TRBJ1-3
CASSYRRGGTGNTIYF
TGTGCCAGCAGTTACCGCCGAGGGGGTACTGGAAACACCATATATTTT
>-|TRBV4-1|-|TRBJ1-3
CASSQAENSGNTIYF
TGCGCCAGCAGCCAAGCGGAGAACTCTGGAAACACCATATATTTT
>-|TRBV29-1|once|TRBJ1-4
CSVDSATNEKLFF
TGCAGCGTTGACAGCGCAACTAATGAAAAACTGTTTTTT
>TRBD1|TRBV19|-|TRBJ1-2
CASRTGQIGYTF
TGTGCCTCGCGGACAGGGCAGATCGGCTACACCTTC
>TRBD2|TRBV2|few|TRBJ2-1
CASSVLPSGKPYEQFF
TGTGCCAGCAGTGTGCTTCCTAGCGGGAAACCCTATGAGCAGTTCTTC
>TRBD2|TRBV19|-|TRBJ2-3
CASSSTSGTDTQYF
TGTGCCAGTAGTAGCACTAGCGGCACAGATACGCAGTATTTT
>-|TRBV19|few|TRBJ1-4
CASSIGGSNEKLFF
TGTGCCAGTAGTATTGGAGGCTCTAATGAAAAACTGTTTTTT
>-|TRBV19|once|TRBJ2-5
CASSRSSRETQYF
TGTGCCAGTAGCCGGAGCTCACGGGAGACCCAGTACTTC
>TRBD1|TRBV10-1|many|TRBJ1-6
CASSESRQGATVSPLHF
TGCGCCAGCAGTGAGTCTCGGCAGGGGGCGACTGTTTCACCCCTCCACTTT
>-|TRBV10-3|once|TRBJ1-1
CAISGRGKDTEAFF
TGTGCCATCAGTGGCAGGGGTAAGGACACTGAAGCTTTCTTT
>-|TRBV11-3|-|TRBJ1-4
CASSPRAPDEKLFF
TGTGCCAGCAGCCCCAGGGCTCCGGATGAAAAACTGTTTTTT
>-|TRBV5-1|-|TRBJ2-7
CASSLGGRVTSSYEQYF
TGCGCCAGCAGCTTGGGAGGGCGGGTGACCAGCTCCTACGAGCAGTACTTC
>-|TRBV28|few|TRBJ1-6
CASQGRVNSPLHF
TGTGCCAGCCAGGGGAGGGTTAATTCACCCCTCCACTTT
>-|TRBV5-4|-|TRBJ2-3
CASSPGSTSTDTQYF
TGTGCCAGCAGCCCGGGGTCTACTAGCACAGATACGCAGTATTTT
>TRBD2|TRBV7-9|few|TRBJ2-7
CASSLALAGPYEQYF
TGTGCCAGCAGCTTAGCTCTAGCGGGGCCCTACGAGCAGTACTTC
>TRBD2|TRBV24-1|-|TRBJ2-5
CATSDSGLAEQETQYF
TGTGCCACCAGTGATTCAGGACTAGCGGAACAAGAGACCCAGTACTTC
>-|TRBV11-3|few|TRBJ1-1
CASSLTGWGTEAFF
TGTGCCAGCAGCCTAACGGGATGGGGCACTGAAGCTTTCTTT
>-|TRBV27|-|TRBJ2-1
CASISTRGPASGMNEQFF
TGTGCCAGCATCTCCACCCGGGGGCCGGCTAGCGGTATGAATGAGCAGTTCTTC
>TRBD1|TRBV10-3|-|TRBJ1-1
CAISPGQGGTEAFF
TGTGCCATCAGCCCGGGACAGGGAGGAACTGAAGCTTTCTTT
>-|TRBV19|-|TRBJ2-6
CASKSGSSGANVLTF
TGTGCCAGTAAATCGGGTAGCTCTGGGGCCAACGTCCTGACTTTC
>TRBD1|TRBV18|-|TRBJ1-5
CASSPQGAGNQPQHF
TGTGCCAGCTCACCCCAGGGGGCTGGCAATCAGCCCCAGCATTTT
>-|TRBV11-2|-|TRBJ1-5
CASSLAGGNQPQHF
TGTGCCAGCAGCTTAGCAGGGGGCAATCAGCCCCAGCATTTT
>TRBD1|TRBV5-1|-|TRBJ1-2
CASSLAQGAEHYGYTF
TGCGCCAGCAGCTTGGCTCAGGGGGCAGAACACTATGGCTACACCTTC
>-|TRBV4-1|once|TRBJ2-5
CASSQAGLEETQYF
TGCGCCAGCAGCCAAGCAGGTTTAGAAGAGACCCAGTACTTC
>-|TRBV27|-|TRBJ1-2
CASSLSAFYGYTF
TGTGCCAGCAGTTTATCAGCGTTCTATGGCTACACCTTC
>TRBD1|TRBV3-1/TRBV3-2|-|TRBJ1-1
CASSPQGVTEAFF
TGTGCCAGCAGTCCTCAGGGGGTCACTGAAGCTTTCTTT
>-|TRBV7-6|-|TRBJ1-6
CASSPSTGSPLHF
TGTGCCAGCAGCCCTTCCACCGGTTCACCCCTCCACTTT
>TRBD1|TRBV10-2|-|TRBJ1-1
CASRRDRGTEAFF
TGCGCCAGCAGAAGGGACAGAGGGACTGAAGCTTTCTTT
>-|TRBV19|-|TRBJ1-4
CASSAIIGGAKSTNEKLFF
TGTGCCAGTAGTGCCATCATTGGAGGGGCGAAATCAACTAATGAAAAACTGTTTTTT
>TRBD1|TRBV3-1/TRBV3-2|-|TRBJ1-2
CASSQEGADYGYTF
TGTGCCAGCAGCCAGGAGGGGGCCGACTATGGCTACACCTTC
>TRBD1|TRBV7-8|-|TRBJ1-2
CASSLGTGTYGYTF
TGTGCCAGCAGCCTAGGGACAGGGACCTATGGCTACACCTTC
>-|TRBV5-1|-|TRBJ1-1
CASSTRENTEAFF
TGCGCCAGCAGCACGCGGGAGAACACTGAAGCTTTCTTT
>TRBD1|TRBV2|-|TRBJ1-5
CASQAGTDNQPQHF
TGTGCCAGCCAAGCCGGGACAGATAATCAGCCCCAGCATTTT
>-|TRBV4-1|-|TRBJ1-1
CASSRSRDTEAFF
TGCGCCAGCAGCCGATCCCGGGACACTGAAGCTTTCTTT
>-|TRBV6-5|-|TRBJ1-2
CASSPSPNYGYTF
TGTGCCAGCAGCCCGTCCCCGAACTATGGCTACACCTTC
>-|TRBV12-3/TRBV12-4|-|TRBJ1-1
CASSFGLTEAFF
TGTGCCAGCAGTTTTGGGCTCACTGAAGCTTTCTTT
>TRBD1|TRBV6-6|-|TRBJ1-3
CASNPQGAQGNTIYF
TGTGCCAGCAACCCACAGGGGGCGCAGGGAAACACCATATATTTT
>-|TRBV11-2|-|TRBJ1-2
CASSLETGPNYGYTF
TGTGCCAGCAGCTTAGAAACAGGGCCGAACTATGGCTACACCTTC